A single sample is the source of the 10 T cell receptor beta chains below, sequenced in a study of metastatic and nonmetastatic thyroid tumors. MiXCR was used by TCRdb to re-call the PCR reads. The repertoire consists of tens of thousands of clones, with 15% to 20% occurring once and the leading ten covering about 4.2%. Ahead of thyroid surgery, no patient had received treatment of any kind. Sequenced sample: blood. These TCRs come from a male donor with papillary thyroid cancer or a benign thyroid nodule (not recorded which). Some clones in this sample may be carry-over from other donors' samples.

On this clone itself: The germline gene is not matched at one end of the junction; a read error may be the cause. The chain couples TRBV10-2 to TRBJ1-3; D gene ambiguous. CDR3 length equals 12 residues. Germline loops: CDR1 WSHSY, CDR2 SAAADI. The CDR3 DNA reads TGCGTCAGCCGTGGCGAAGGAAACACCATATATTTT. This translates into CVSRGEGNTIYF.

This clone was counted ten times or more. The V gene is TRBV27, the J gene TRBJ2-5; the D is unclear. This CDR3 has 16 amino acids. The germline CDR1 and CDR2 sequences are MNHEY and SMNVEV (reference sequence). V shed 6 bases and J shed 3 bases, with 20 bases lying between them. DNA of the CDR3: TGTGCCAGCAGCCACCCCCCCCCCGGATGCGAAGAGACCCAGTACTTC. This codes for CASSHPPPGCEETQYF.

This clone was observed a few times. J is TRBJ1-2 and V is TRBV28; the match to TRBD1 covers 9 bases. Trimming cost V 5 bases and J 3 bases; bases outside gene matches: 4. Germline V gives CDR1 MDHEN, CDR2 SYDVKM. The CDR3 is made up of 14 amino acids. Here the CDR3 reads CASSRDRAYYGYTF. For the CDR3, the DNA is TGTGCCAGCAGTCGGGACAGGGCATACTATGGCTACACCTTC.

A word on this clone: This sequence may be a read error, since a much larger clone differs from it by one base. The rearrangement uses TRBV5-4 and TRBJ1-1; TRBD1 might be the D (6 bases). Germline V lookup: CDR1 SGHNT, CDR2 YYREEE (reference sequence). The CDR3 contains 15 residues. This CDR3 reads CAISLGGTNPAEAFF. The DNA of the CDR3 is TGTGCCATCAGCTTAGGGGGTACTAACCCTGCGGAAGCTTTCTTT.

This clone showed up just a few times. The chain recombines TRBV5-1 with TRBJ2-3, with D maybe TRBD1 (6 bases). CDR3 length: 15 residues. From germline, CDR1 is SGHRS and CDR2 YFSETQ. V was shortened by 0 bases and J by 2 bases, with 10 bases between the two germline ends. The CDR3 bases are TGCGCCAGCAGCTTGGGTCAGGGGTTCACAGATACGCAGTATTTT. This codes for CASSLGQGFTDTQYF. The variable domain in full, completed from reference TRBV5-1 and TRBJ2-3, reads KAGVTQTPRYLIKTRGQQVTLSCSPISGHRSVSWYQQTPGQGLQFLFEYFSETQRNKGNFPGRFSGRQFSNSRSEMNVSTLELGDSALYLCASSLGQGFTDTQYFGPGTRLTVL.

The genes are TRBV18 and TRBJ1-2, with D hard to call. The CDR3 runs to 13 residues. Deletions cut 4 bases from V and 0 bases from J, with 6 bases between. Germline V CDR1 and CDR2: KGHSH, LQKENI. The CDR3 DNA reads TGTGCCAGCTCACGAAGCGCTAACTATGGCTACACCTTC. Its translation is CASSRSANYGYTF.

In regard to this clone: Because it lacks the conserved phenylalanine or tryptophan at the end, this CDR3 is likely a read error. The V gene is TRBV19, the J gene TRBJ1-5; no clear D gene. The CDR3 has 17 residues. Germline CDR1 reads LNHDA; CDR2 reads SQIVND (reference sequence). For the CDR3, the DNA is TGTGCCAGTAGTATGGGCCGACGGCGAAATAGCCATCAGCACCAGCATTTA. Translated, it gives CASSMGRRRNSHQHQHL.

This clone was seen repeatedly, ten times or more. This chain joins TRBV9 and TRBJ2-2; 9 nucleotides line up with TRBD2. After removal of 2 bases from V and 5 bases from J, the junction contained 22 bases not matched to a gene. The CDR3 totals 21 residues. Per germline, CDR1 SGDLS and CDR2 YYNGEE. The CDR3 loop reads CASSVPAPGTSHNLGTGELFF. In DNA, the CDR3 is TGTGCCAGCAGCGTCCCAGCACCGGGGACTAGCCACAACTTGGGTACCGGGGAGCTGTTTTTT.

This clone was detected only a few times. The chain has TRBV6-2 or TRBV6-3 and TRBJ2-7; D is undetermined. This CDR3 has 15 residues. CDR1 and CDR2 from the germline V gene are MNHEY and SVGEGT. Between the trimmed V and J ends, which lost 0 bases and 4 bases, there was a span of 13 bases. The CDR3 bases are TGTGCCAGCAGTTACTCGACTGGGGTCGGGTACGAGCAGTACTTC. Its protein product is CASSYSTGVGYEQYF.

This clone has at least ten counts. J is TRBJ1-2 and V is TRBV30; 7 positions agree with TRBD1. V was pared by 4 bases and J by 8 bases, with 7 bases of the junction left unmatched. Germline assignment: CDR1 GTSNPN and CDR2 SVGIG (reference sequence). The CDR3 is 12 amino acids. CDR3 sequence reads: CAWKGSGGGYTF. The CDR3 DNA reads TGTGCCTGGAAGGGCTCAGGGGGAGGCTACACCTTC.